The clone carrying this T cell receptor beta chain occurred many times. The source of the sample is a study of CD8+CD57+ T cells in acquired aplastic anemia. Both TCR beta VDJ combination and CDR3 sequence profiling were carried out. Genomic DNA was the template for this profiling. Each CDR3 protein gets one entry after TCRdb re-called the reads with MiXCR. This table holds hundreds of thousands of distinct CDR3 sequences, over 25% found once. The sequenced patients had an expansion of CD8+CD57+ cells seen by flow cytometry. The CDR3 sequence is 13 residues long. The germline V gene has CDR1 DFQATT and CDR2 SNEGSKA (reference sequence). The V and J ends lost 0 bases and 0 bases respectively, with 4 bases between them.

The source material was sorted CD4+, CD8+, or CD8+CD57+ T cells (not recorded which) from PBMCs. The chain has TRBV20-1 and TRBJ2-3, with D unclear. This clonotype originated in a human donor with aplastic anemia. CDR3 nucleotides: TGCAGTGCTAGAGATCTCAGCACAGATACGCAGTATTTT. Amino acid sequence: CSARDLSTDTQYF.